The following is a T cell receptor beta chain sequence with its context. Profiling relied on immunoSEQ multiplex PCR, and the TCRdb table lists in-frame clones only, not all of them. Of 25,000 to 35,000 clones listed, about 80% are singletons. The data are from a study of OX40 agonist ivuxolimab in advanced cancers. V lost 6 bases and J lost 4, with 11 bases in between. The CDR3 runs to 13 residues. CDR1 and CDR2 (germline): MNHNS, SASEGT. The sequence derives from an adult with an advanced solid tumor such as melanoma, head and neck, liver or kidney cancer. Sample: CD4+ or CD8+ T cells sorted from blood, taken in a trial of the OX40 agonist ivuxolimab. This chain connects TRBV6-1 to TRBJ2-3, with D perhaps matching TRBD2 (5 bases). In DNA, the CDR3 is TGTGCCAGCAGGCAGGACTTTTCAGATACGCAGTATTTT. Protein product: CASRQDFSDTQYF.